The 9 T cell receptor beta chains reported below all come from one sample, sequenced in a study of OX40 agonist ivuxolimab in advanced cancers. The table came from immunoSEQ multiplex PCR; TCRdb's copy has only in-frame clones and leaves some out. Among about 59,000 clones listed, about 87% were seen once. Source: CD4+ or CD8+ T cells sorted from blood, taken in a trial of the OX40 agonist ivuxolimab. These receptors were collected from an adult with an advanced solid tumor such as melanoma, head and neck, liver or kidney cancer.

This clone was recorded only once. The rearrangement joins TRBV19 to TRBJ1-5; 8 nucleotides line up with TRBD1. Germline CDR1 is LNHDA and CDR2 is SQIVND (reference sequence). Losses at the gene ends were 3 bases for V and 7 bases for J; bases not matched to a gene: 5. The length of the CDR3 is 14 residues. The DNA of the CDR3 is TGTGCCAGTAGTATCAGACAGGGGAAACAGCCCCAGCATTTT. This codes for CASSIRQGKQPQHF.

The chain has TRBV7-2 and TRBJ2-1; TRBD1 matches 11 bases. The CDR3 covers 15 residues. V was clipped by 1 base and J by 8 bases; unmatched bases: 4. Germline V gives CDR1 SGHTA, CDR2 FQGNSA. The chain's CDR3 is CASSLVGTGGDEQFF. The CDR3 bases are TGTGCCAGCAGCTTAGTCGGGACAGGGGGAGATGAGCAGTTCTTC.

The genes are TRBV2 and TRBJ2-7; D gene uncertain. Germline lookup yields CDR1 SNHLY and CDR2 FYNNEI. Between the trimmed V and J ends, which lost 6 bases and 7 bases, there was a span of 13 bases. CDR3 length: 12 amino acids. CDR3 amino acids: CASSVTEDEQYF. The DNA for the CDR3 is TGTGCCAGCAGCGTGACCGAGGATGAGCAGTACTTC.

This clone came up once. This chain joins TRBV7-9 and TRBJ1-1, with D hard to call. The CDR3 is 12 residues long. V was shortened by 3 bases and J by 7 bases, with 9 bases between the two germline ends. Germline V gene data show CDR1 as SEHNR and CDR2 as FQNEAQ (reference sequence). In DNA form, the CDR3 reads TGTGCCAGCAGCTTTACGAGCAATGAAGCTTTCTTT. Translating gives CASSFTSNEAFF.

Only a few counts were recorded for this clone. V usage is TRBV5-4 and J usage is TRBJ2-5; D might be TRBD1 (5 bases). V was shortened by 3 bases and J by 6 bases, with 18 bases between the two germline ends. This CDR3 region has 15 residues. In germline, CDR1 is SGHNT, CDR2 YYREEE (reference sequence). CDR3 amino acids: CASSWNPQDKKTQYF. The CDR3 DNA reads TGTGCCAGCAGCTGGAATCCACAGGATAAGAAGACCCAGTACTTC. The variable domain in full, completed from reference TRBV5-4 and TRBJ2-5, reads ETGVTQSPTHLIKTRGQQVTLRCSSQSGHNTVSWYQQALGQGPQFIFQYYREEENGRGNFPPRFSGLQFPNYSSELNVNALELDDSALYLCASSWNPQDKKTQYFGPGTRLLVL.

The CDR3 coding sequence is TGTGCCAGCAGCGTAGGGCGGGGGATAACTGAAGCTTTCTTT. Residues: CASSVGRGITEAFF. The J gene is TRBJ1-1, the V gene TRBV9, with D possibly matching TRBD1 (5 bases). V lost 0 bases to trimming and J lost 5 bases, with 11 bases between them. Germline CDR1 is SGDLS and CDR2 is YYNGEE. The CDR3 has 14 residues.

This chain uses TRBV6-5 with TRBJ2-5; D ambiguous. V lost 5 bases and J lost 2, with 15 bases in between. The CDR3 is 15 amino acids. The germline CDR1 and CDR2 sequences are MNHEY and SVGAGI. DNA of the CDR3: TGTGCCAGCAGTCCTTCCCCCAGTACTCAAGAGACCCAGTACTTC. Amino acid sequence: CASSPSPSTQETQYF.

In its sample, this clone was seen once. The genes are TRBV5-1 and TRBJ2-1; D might be TRBD1 (6 bases). Per the germline V gene, CDR1 is SGHRS and CDR2 is YFSETQ. The CDR3 loop spans 14 amino acids. Trimming took off 3 bases at V and 2 bases at J, with 9 bases between the two ends. The CDR3 region is CASSSTGTYNEQFF. The CDR3 DNA follows: TGCGCCAGCAGCTCCACAGGGACCTACAATGAGCAGTTCTTC.

The chain employs TRBV5-1 and TRBJ1-2; 9 bases are shared with TRBD1. The germline CDR1 and CDR2 sequences are SGHRS and YFSETQ. With V trimmed by 4 bases and J by 8 bases, 3 bases remained unmatched. The CDR3 consists of 12 residues. The CDR3 spells CASSLGTGGYTF. Written as DNA, the CDR3 is TGCGCCAGCAGCCTCGGGACAGGGGGCTACACCTTC.